These 18 T cell receptor beta chains share one sample of origin, sequenced in a study of cytomegalovirus exposure and HLA in healthy donors. The primer mix had 60 Vbeta and 13 Jbeta primers. Data came from immunoSEQ multiplex PCR; TCRdb stores just in-frame clones and leaves some out. This sample yields about 220,000 clones, of which more than 65% are seen a single time; approximately 0.63% belongs to the top ten. The sequencing sample was made of PBMCs. These receptor sequences come from a man aged 18 to 30 in good health and CMV-seronegative.

The rearrangement joins TRBV4-2 to TRBJ1-2, with a possible D match to TRBD1 (5 bases). V shed 0 bases and J shed 8 bases, with 13 bases lying between them. The CDR3 runs 14 residues. Germline assignment: CDR1 LGHNA and CDR2 YNFKEQ. CDR3 loop: CASSQDPGVGGYTF. For the CDR3, the DNA is TGTGCCAGCAGCCAAGATCCGGGGGTCGGCGGCTACACCTTC.

This clone was seen a handful of times. The chain joins TRBV13 to TRBJ1-1, with D tentatively TRBD1 (5 bases). The CDR3 consists of 13 residues. Germline CDR1 PRHDT, CDR2 FYEKMQ (reference sequence). Trimming removed 5 bases at V and 5 bases at J, with 12 bases between. CDR3 residues: CASSGGVGTEAFF. In DNA form, the CDR3 reads TGTGCCAGCAGCGGGGGGGTAGGGACTGAAGCTTTCTTT. The variable domain in full, with the rest retrieved from reference TRBV13 and TRBJ1-1, is AAGVIQSPRHLIKEKRETATLKCYPIPRHDTVYWYQQGPGQDPQFLISFYEKMQSDKGSIPDRFSAQQFSDYHSELNMSSLELGDSALYFCASSGGVGTEAFFGQGTRLTVV.

Here the CDR3 reads CASSSEGQTNEKLFF. The CDR3 coding sequence is TGCGCCAGCAGCTCCGAGGGACAGACTAATGAAAAACTGTTTTTT. This chain joins TRBV5-1 and TRBJ1-4, with 7 bases fitting TRBD1. Per germline, CDR1 SGHRS and CDR2 YFSETQ. J gave up 2 bases and V 3 bases, and 4 bases lay outside the gene matches. The CDR3 runs to 15 residues.

V gene TRBV18 combines with J gene TRBJ2-7, with a tentative D call TRBD1 (5 bases). CDR1 is KGHSH, CDR2 LQKENI, per germline. The ends were cut back, 3 bases at V and 2 bases at J, with 17 bases in the middle. The CDR3 has 16 amino acids. The CDR3 loop is CASSPKGSRAAYEQYF. DNA for the CDR3: TGTGCCAGCTCACCTAAGGGGTCCAGGGCCGCCTACGAGCAGTACTTC.

The chain has TRBV29-1 and TRBJ2-7, with a weak D call TRBD2 (5 bases). Trimming stripped 2 bases from V and 4 bases from J, with 6 bases between. Per germline, CDR1 SQVTM and CDR2 ANQGSEA. The CDR3 totals 11 residues. CDR3 nucleotides: TGCAGCGTTGAATCGGGGTACGAGCAGTACTTC. Translating gives CSVESGYEQYF.

V usage is TRBV30 and J usage is TRBJ1-2; 7 nucleotides match TRBD1. The CDR3 is 13 residues long. Germline assignment: CDR1 GTSNPN and CDR2 SVGIG (reference sequence). V shed 1 base and J 4 bases; nucleotides not matched to a gene: 3. CDR3 in DNA: TGTGCCTGGAGTGCCCGACAGGGCTATGGCTACACCTTC. Its translation: CAWSARQGYGYTF.

The V call is TRBV5-6, the J call TRBJ2-5, with D tentatively TRBD2 (5 bases). This CDR3 is built from 15 residues. Germline V lookup: CDR1 SGHDT, CDR2 YYEEEE. V was trimmed by 2 bases and J by 5 bases, leaving 16 bases between them. CDR3 sequence: CASSLRTVAPETQYF. Here the CDR3 DNA reads TGTGCCAGCAGCTTAAGAACGGTAGCGCCCGAGACCCAGTACTTC. The entire variable domain, with the rest obtained from reference TRBV5-6 and TRBJ2-5, is as follows: DAGVTQSPTHLIKTRGQQVTLRCSPKSGHDTVSWYQQALGQGPQFIFQYYEEEERQRGNFPDRFSGHQFPNYSSELNVNALLLGDSALYLCASSLRTVAPETQYFGPGTRLLVL.

This sequence joins TRBV5-1 and TRBJ1-2; 9 bases match TRBD1. The J segment lost 8 bases and the V segment lost 3 bases, leaving 8 bases of the junction unmatched. The CDR3 contains 14 residues. CDR1 and CDR2 (germline): SGHRS, YFSETQ. CDR3 region: CASSWGQGAEGYTF. The CDR3 DNA sequence: TGCGCCAGCAGCTGGGGACAGGGTGCGGAGGGCTACACCTTC.

V gene TRBV28 combines with J gene TRBJ2-5, with TRBD2 identical over 12 bases. The closer fit of TRBJ2-7 to the DNA end suggests the J call may be wrong. Germline V lookup: CDR1 MDHEN, CDR2 SYDVKM. The CDR3 is made up of 15 amino acids. This CDR3 is CASIHGLAGNYEQYF. CDR3 nucleotide sequence: TGTGCCAGCATCCACGGACTAGCGGGAAACTACGAGCAGTACTTC.

The DNA for the CDR3 is TGTGCCAGCAGTGAAATACTAGGGGGCGAGCAGTACTTC. Residues: CASSEILGGEQYF. This chain uses TRBV2 with TRBJ2-7, with D possibly TRBD1 on 6 matching bases. Germline V lookup: CDR1 SNHLY, CDR2 FYNNEI. V dropped 2 bases and J dropped 6 bases, with 11 bases sitting between them. The CDR3 has 13 residues.

This sequence joins TRBV10-1 and TRBJ2-7; the match to TRBD1 covers 7 bases. Trimming removed 3 bases from V and 2 bases from J; junction bases left unmatched: 4. Germline V gene sequence: CDR1 WNHNN, CDR2 SYGVQD (reference sequence). CDR3 size: 14 residues. The CDR3 DNA is TGCGCCAGCAGTGAAGGACAGGAAGCCTACGAGCAGTACTTC. This sequence encodes CASSEGQEAYEQYF.

The chain joins TRBV4-1 to TRBJ1-5; 8 bases match TRBD1. With 4 bases clipped from V and 4 bases from J, the junction kept 6 bases outside the gene matches. CDR1 MGHRA and CDR2 YSYEKL come from the germline V gene. There are 15 residues in the CDR3. This CDR3 is CASSRGTGGNQPQHF. CDR3 nucleotide sequence: TGCGCCAGCAGCCGAGGGACAGGCGGAAATCAGCCCCAGCATTTT.

The J gene is TRBJ1-2, the V gene TRBV7-9; TRBD1 matches 7 bases. Germline loops: CDR1 SEHNR, CDR2 FQNEAQ (reference sequence). V shed 5 bases, J shed 6 bases, and the junction held 6 bases outside the gene matches. The CDR3 spans 13 residues. The CDR3 region is CASSGGQVNGYTF. As DNA, the CDR3 is TGTGCCAGCAGCGGAGGACAGGTTAATGGCTACACCTTC. The variable domain in full, with the rest retrieved from reference TRBV7-9 and TRBJ1-2, is DTGVSQNPRHKITKRGQNVTFRCDPISEHNRLYWYRQTLGQGPEFLTYFQNEAQLEKSRLLSDRFSAERPKGSFSTLEIQRTEQGDSAMYLCASSGGQVNGYTFGSGTRLTVV.

This clone was found a few times. The chain has TRBV28 and TRBJ1-2; D is undetermined. V lost 7 bases, J lost 5 bases, and 20 bases lay in between. The germline V gene encodes CDR1 MDHEN and CDR2 SYDVKM. This CDR3 is 15 amino acids long. The CDR3 nucleotides are TGTGCCAGCAATAGTCAAAGATTATACAGTTATGGCTACACCTTC. Protein: CASNSQRLYSYGYTF.

The rearrangement uses TRBV5-4 and TRBJ2-7, with TRBD1 matching over 7 bases. J was trimmed by 6 bases and V by 1 base; bases with no gene match: 13. Germline V gene lookup returns CDR1 SGHNT and CDR2 YYREEE (reference sequence). The CDR3 consists of 16 residues. The CDR3 nucleotides are TGTGCCAGCAGCTTGTTATCGAGACAGGGTCAAAGCGAGCAGTACTTC. Its translation is CASSLLSRQGQSEQYF.

The sample holds a few counts of this clone. V is TRBV30 and J is TRBJ1-5, with D maybe TRBD1 (6 bases). Deletions cut 3 bases from V and 5 bases from J, with 11 bases between. Germline assignment: CDR1 GTSNPN and CDR2 SVGIG (reference sequence). The CDR3 runs to 13 residues. The CDR3 nucleotides read TGTGCCTGGAGCCGGGACACCCATCAGCCCCAGCATTTT. Residues: CAWSRDTHQPQHF.

The CDR3: CASSLRQGAVSTDTQYF. DNA for the CDR3: TGTGCCAGCAGTCTCCGACAGGGGGCGGTTAGCACAGATACGCAGTATTTT. V is TRBV27 and J is TRBJ2-3; 10 bases match TRBD1. Trimming took 5 bases from V and 0 from J; bases not matched to a gene: 8. Germline assignment: CDR1 MNHEY and CDR2 SMNVEV (reference sequence). There are 17 residues in the CDR3.

The table lists this clone with a count of one. The gene calls are TRBV7-9 and TRBJ2-3; TRBD1 agrees at 8 bases. J was trimmed by 2 bases and V by 6 bases; bases with no gene match: 13. This CDR3 has 17 residues. The germline V gene has CDR1 SEHNR and CDR2 FQNEAQ (reference sequence). The chain's CDR3 is CASRFPGQADTTDTQYF. CDR3 coding DNA: TGTGCCAGCAGATTCCCGGGACAGGCGGATACCACAGATACGCAGTATTTT.